This is a list of T cell receptor beta chains from one sample in a study of CD8+CD57+ T cells in acquired aplastic anemia. TCRdb redid the calling of the reads with MiXCR, one entry per CDR3 protein. The sample holds about 180,000 distinct CDR3 sequences, 45% to 50% seen once. The sample comprised sorted CD4+, CD8+, or CD8+CD57+ T cells (not recorded which) from PBMCs. The receptors were sampled from a human donor in good health. CDR3s include the opening cysteine and the closing phenylalanine or tryptophan. A D gene is named only where the DNA matches it firmly. Clone size is shown for a subset of rows, as once, few, many or a class of expanded clone.

j_gene: TRBJ2-1; abundance: .; d_gene: TRBD2; v_gene: TRBV25-1; CDR3nt: TGTGCCAGCAGCCCGGGGGGGGCACAATCCTACAATGAGAAGTTCTTC; CDR3aa: CASSPGGAQSYNEKFF
j_gene: TRBJ2-7; abundance: .; d_gene: .; v_gene: TRBV2; CDR3nt: TGTGCCAGCAACAAGCAGTACTTC; CDR3aa: CASNKQYF
j_gene: TRBJ2-7; abundance: .; d_gene: TRBD2; v_gene: TRBV2; CDR3nt: TGTGCCAGCAGTGTTACTAGCGGGGGTCTCGAGCAGTACTTC; CDR3aa: CASSVTSGGLEQYF
j_gene: TRBJ2-3; abundance: .; d_gene: .; v_gene: TRBV7-6; CDR3nt: TGTGCCAGCAGCTTAGGGGTAGGCACAGATACGCAGTATTTT; CDR3aa: CASSLGVGTDTQYF
j_gene: TRBJ2-2; abundance: many; d_gene: TRBD2; v_gene: TRBV20-1; CDR3nt: TGCAGTGCTAGAGATTGGGGGGGACTAGCGGGAGGGCCCACCGGGGAGCTGTTTTTT; CDR3aa: CSARDWGGLAGGPTGELFF
j_gene: TRBJ2-3; abundance: many; d_gene: TRBD2; v_gene: TRBV24-1; CDR3nt: TGTGCCACCAGTGATCGCCTAGCGGGAGCGGGAGATACGCAGTATTTT; CDR3aa: CATSDRLAGAGDTQYF
j_gene: TRBJ1-2; abundance: .; d_gene: .; v_gene: TRBV20-1; CDR3nt: TGCAGTGCTAGAGATATCGGACAGATTTATGGCTACACCTTC; CDR3aa: CSARDIGQIYGYTF
j_gene: TRBJ2-2; abundance: many; d_gene: TRBD2; v_gene: TRBV7-9; CDR3nt: TGTGCCAGCAGCCTGGGACACGGGACTAGCGGGAGATTCGGCGGGGAGCTGTTTTTT; CDR3aa: CASSLGHGTSGRFGGELFF
j_gene: TRBJ2-3; abundance: .; d_gene: TRBD1; v_gene: TRBV5-1; CDR3nt: TGCGCCAGCAGCTTGGGCGGACAGGGGAACACAGATACGCAGTATTTT; CDR3aa: CASSLGGQGNTDTQYF
j_gene: TRBJ2-7; abundance: many; d_gene: TRBD1; v_gene: TRBV29-1; CDR3nt: TGCAGCGTTGCCCCGGGACAGGGAGCCTACGAGCAGTACTTC; CDR3aa: CSVAPGQGAYEQYF
j_gene: TRBJ1-5; abundance: .; d_gene: .; v_gene: TRBV7-8; CDR3nt: TGTGCCAGCAGCTTCAGGGCCCAGCATTTT; CDR3aa: CASSFRAQHF
j_gene: TRBJ1-1; abundance: many; d_gene: TRBD1; v_gene: TRBV6-1; CDR3nt: TGTGCCAGCAGCCGGGACAGGAACGCTTTCTTT; CDR3aa: CASSRDRNAFF
j_gene: TRBJ1-4; abundance: .; d_gene: TRBD1; v_gene: TRBV24-1; CDR3nt: TGTGCCACCCGACAGGGCCCTAATGAAAAACTGTTTTTT; CDR3aa: CATRQGPNEKLFF
j_gene: TRBJ2-1; abundance: many; d_gene: .; v_gene: TRBV6-6; CDR3nt: TGTGCCAGCAGTTACTCGAAAGGGTACAATGAGCAGTTCTTC; CDR3aa: CASSYSKGYNEQFF
j_gene: TRBJ1-4; abundance: .; d_gene: TRBD1; v_gene: TRBV6-2/TRBV6-3; CDR3nt: TGTGCCAGCACCGAAGGCGACGCCGGGACAGGGAAAGAAAAACTGTTTTTT; CDR3aa: CASTEGDAGTGKEKLFF
j_gene: TRBJ2-2; abundance: once; d_gene: .; v_gene: TRBV25-1; CDR3nt: TGTGCCAGCAGTTTAAGGCTCAACACCGGGGAGCTGCTTTTT; CDR3aa: CASSLRLNTGELLF
j_gene: TRBJ2-4; abundance: many; d_gene: .; v_gene: TRBV29-1; CDR3nt: TGCAGCGTTGAAGAGCTCGAAGCCAAAAACATTCAGTACTTC; CDR3aa: CSVEELEAKNIQYF
j_gene: TRBJ2-5; abundance: .; d_gene: .; v_gene: TRBV29-1; CDR3nt: TGCAGCGTTGTTCTGAGTGGCGGGTACCAAGAGACCCAGTACTTC; CDR3aa: CSVVLSGGYQETQYF
j_gene: TRBJ2-3; abundance: .; d_gene: .; v_gene: TRBV3-1; CDR3nt: TGTGCCAGCAGCCAGGGGTGGACAGTGGGTACGCAGTATTTT; CDR3aa: CASSQGWTVGTQYF
j_gene: TRBJ2-5; abundance: many; d_gene: TRBD1; v_gene: TRBV7-9; CDR3nt: TGTGCCAGCAGCTTTCGGACAGGGGGCTCGGAGACCCAGTACTTC; CDR3aa: CASSFRTGGSETQYF
j_gene: TRBJ1-4; abundance: .; d_gene: TRBD1; v_gene: TRBV19; CDR3nt: TGTGCCAGTAGTACCATCAGGGGGACTAATGAAAAACTGTTTTTT; CDR3aa: CASSTIRGTNEKLFF
j_gene: TRBJ2-1; abundance: many; d_gene: TRBD2; v_gene: TRBV20-1; CDR3nt: TGCAGTGCTACACCCTATCGGGGGGGGACCTACAATGAGCAGTTCTTC; CDR3aa: CSATPYRGGTYNEQFF
j_gene: TRBJ2-1; abundance: .; d_gene: .; v_gene: TRBV7-9; CDR3nt: TGTGCCAGCAGCCCTGAGAGCGATTATGAGCAGTTCTTC; CDR3aa: CASSPESDYEQFF
j_gene: TRBJ1-5; abundance: many; d_gene: .; v_gene: TRBV19; CDR3nt: TGTGCCAGTAGCAGTTACAATCAGCCCCAGCATTTT; CDR3aa: CASSSYNQPQHF
j_gene: TRBJ2-7; abundance: many; d_gene: .; v_gene: TRBV15; CDR3nt: TGTGCCACCAGCAGAGATCGCGGAGCTTCCTACGAGCAGTACTTC; CDR3aa: CATSRDRGASYEQYF
j_gene: TRBJ1-2; abundance: .; d_gene: .; v_gene: TRBV15; CDR3nt: TGTGCCACCAGCAGTCCGACAGGCTTCACTAGGCTCTATGGCTACACCTTC; CDR3aa: CATSSPTGFTRLYGYTF
j_gene: TRBJ2-7; abundance: many; d_gene: TRBD1; v_gene: TRBV19; CDR3nt: TGTGCCAGTAGTGTGCTTCCGGGGACAGGGGTTGCCGAGCAGTACTTC; CDR3aa: CASSVLPGTGVAEQYF
j_gene: TRBJ2-2; abundance: once; d_gene: .; v_gene: TRBV10-3; CDR3nt: TGTGCCATCAGTGGCAGGACAGCAAACACCGGGGAGCTGTTTTTT; CDR3aa: CAISGRTANTGELFF